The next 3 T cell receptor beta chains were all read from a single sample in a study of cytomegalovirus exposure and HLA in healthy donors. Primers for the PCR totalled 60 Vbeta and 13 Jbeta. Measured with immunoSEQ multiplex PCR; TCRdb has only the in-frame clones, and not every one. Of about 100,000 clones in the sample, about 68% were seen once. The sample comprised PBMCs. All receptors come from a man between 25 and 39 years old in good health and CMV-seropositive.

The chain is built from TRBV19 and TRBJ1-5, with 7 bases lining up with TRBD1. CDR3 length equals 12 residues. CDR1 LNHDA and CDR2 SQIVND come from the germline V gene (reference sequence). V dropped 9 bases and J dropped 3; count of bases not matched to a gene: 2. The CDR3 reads CASRGDNQPQHF. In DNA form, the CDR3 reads TGTGCCAGCAGGGGGGACAATCAGCCCCAGCATTTT.

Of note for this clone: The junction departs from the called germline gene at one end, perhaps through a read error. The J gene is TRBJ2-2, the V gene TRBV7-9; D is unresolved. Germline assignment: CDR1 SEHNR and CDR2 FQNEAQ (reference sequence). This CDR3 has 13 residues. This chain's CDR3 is CSSSFLITGELFF. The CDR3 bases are TGTTCCAGCAGCTTCTTAATCACCGGGGAGCTGTTTTTT.

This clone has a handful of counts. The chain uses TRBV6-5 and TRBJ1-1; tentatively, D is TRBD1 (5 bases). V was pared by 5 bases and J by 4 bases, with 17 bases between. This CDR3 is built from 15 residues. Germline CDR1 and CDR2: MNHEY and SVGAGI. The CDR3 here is CASSALGGAGTEAFF. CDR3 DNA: TGTGCCAGCAGTGCCCTCGGGGGAGCGGGCACTGAAGCTTTCTTT.